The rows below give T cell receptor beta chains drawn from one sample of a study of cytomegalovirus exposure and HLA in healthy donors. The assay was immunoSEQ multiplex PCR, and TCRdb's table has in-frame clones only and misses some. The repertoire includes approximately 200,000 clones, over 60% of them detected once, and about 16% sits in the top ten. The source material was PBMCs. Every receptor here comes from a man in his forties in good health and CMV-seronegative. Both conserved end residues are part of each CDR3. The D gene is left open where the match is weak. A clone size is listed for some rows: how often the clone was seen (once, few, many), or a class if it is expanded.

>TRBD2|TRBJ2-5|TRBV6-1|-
CASSGVAGAQETQYF
TGTGCCAGCAGTGGGGTAGCGGGAGCTCAAGAGACCCAGTACTTC
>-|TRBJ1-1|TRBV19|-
CASTRGGHGEAFF
TGTGCCAGTACCCGTGGGGGACACGGTGAAGCTTTCTTT
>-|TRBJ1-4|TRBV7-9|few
CASSLDGGEKLFF
TGTGCCAGCAGCTTAGACGGCGGTGAAAAACTGTTTTTT
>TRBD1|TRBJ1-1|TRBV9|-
CASSVLGTGGTEAFF
TGTGCCAGCAGCGTTCTCGGGACAGGGGGCACTGAAGCTTTCTTT
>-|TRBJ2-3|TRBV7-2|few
CASSLAGHSTDTQYF
TGTGCCAGCAGCTTAGCGGGACATAGCACAGATACGCAGTATTTT
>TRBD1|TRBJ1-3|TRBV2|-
CASSEGGQLSGNTIYF
TGTGCCAGCAGTGAAGGGGGACAGCTATCTGGAAACACCATATATTTT
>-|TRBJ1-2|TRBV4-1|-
CASSQDLAGEWGYTF
TGCGCCAGCAGCCAAGATCTGGCAGGGGAGTGGGGCTACACCTTC
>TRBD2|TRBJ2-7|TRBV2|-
CASSGPGLAGAAGEQYF
TGTGCCAGCAGCGGTCCGGGACTAGCGGGTGCTGCGGGGGAGCAGTACTTC
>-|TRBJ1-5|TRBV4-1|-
CASSLLYRVQGQPQHF
TGCGCCAGCAGCCTTCTATACAGGGTCCAGGGGCAGCCCCAGCATTTT
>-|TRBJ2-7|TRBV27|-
CASSLINRMDEQYF
TGTGCCAGCAGTTTAATTAACAGGATGGACGAGCAGTACTTC
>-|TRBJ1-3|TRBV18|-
CASSPNPPEAGNTIYF
TGTGCCAGCTCACCTAATCCGCCAGAGGCCGGAAACACCATATATTTT
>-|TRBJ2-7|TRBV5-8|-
CASSLEGESYEQYF
TGTGCCAGCAGCTTGGAAGGGGAATCCTACGAGCAGTACTTC
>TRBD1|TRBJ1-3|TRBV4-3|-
CASSQDLPDREVNTIYF
TGCGCCAGCAGCCAAGATTTACCCGACAGGGAGGTAAACACCATATATTTT
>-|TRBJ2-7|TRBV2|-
CASSDLAGADEQYF
TGTGCCAGCAGTGACTTGGCGGGGGCGGACGAGCAGTACTTC
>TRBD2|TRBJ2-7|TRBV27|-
CASSPSGRVYEQYF
TGTGCCAGCAGTCCTAGCGGGAGAGTCTACGAGCAGTACTTC
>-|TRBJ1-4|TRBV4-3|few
CASSQDPQAPPNEKLFF
TGCGCCAGCAGCCAAGATCCGCAGGCCCCCCCTAATGAAAAACTGTTTTTT
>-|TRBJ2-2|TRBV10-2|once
CASSEFSAGELFF
TGCGCCAGCAGTGAATTCAGCGCCGGGGAGCTGTTTTTT
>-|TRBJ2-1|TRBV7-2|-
CASSPHLAGSYNEQFF
TGTGCCAGCAGCCCGCACCTCGCCGGGAGCTATAATGAGCAGTTCTTC
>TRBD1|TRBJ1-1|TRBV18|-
CASSSGQGSTEAFF
TGTGCCAGCTCATCAGGACAGGGTAGCACTGAAGCTTTCTTT
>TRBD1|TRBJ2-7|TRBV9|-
CASTPGQASYEQYF
TGTGCCAGCACTCCGGGACAGGCTTCCTACGAGCAGTACTTC
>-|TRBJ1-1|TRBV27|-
CASGRTASTEAFF
TGTGCCAGCGGTCGGACAGCAAGCACTGAAGCTTTCTTT
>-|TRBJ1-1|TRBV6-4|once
CASSQGFGTEAFF
TGTGCCAGCAGCCAGGGATTTGGCACTGAAGCTTTCTTT
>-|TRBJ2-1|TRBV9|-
CASNLQGSSYNEQFF
TGTGCCAGCAATTTACAGGGAAGCTCCTACAATGAGCAGTTCTTC
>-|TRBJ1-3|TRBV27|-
CASSNQQVGNTIYF
TGTGCCAGCAGTAATCAGCAGGTCGGAAACACCATATATTTT
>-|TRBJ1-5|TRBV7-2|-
CASSLGAGNQPQHF
TGTGCCAGCAGCTTAGGAGCGGGGAATCAGCCCCAGCATTTT
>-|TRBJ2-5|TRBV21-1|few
CASSSWTSGGAGTQYF
TGTGCCAGCAGCAGCTGGACTAGCGGGGGGGCGGGGACCCAGTACTTC
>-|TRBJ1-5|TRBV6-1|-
CASSEAGWRGNQPQHF
TGTGCCAGCAGTGAGGCAGGGTGGAGGGGCAATCAGCCCCAGCATTTT
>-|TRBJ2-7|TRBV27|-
CASSSGTYEQYF
TGTGCCAGCAGCTCCGGTACCTACGAGCAGTACTTC
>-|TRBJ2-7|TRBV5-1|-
CASSSGYYEQYF
TGCGCCAGCAGCTCCGGGTACTACGAGCAGTACTTC
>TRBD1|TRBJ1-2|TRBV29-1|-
CSVESGTAYGYTF
TGCAGCGTTGAATCCGGGACAGCCTATGGCTACACCTTC
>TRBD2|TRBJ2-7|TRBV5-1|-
CASSPVGPAGGYRPYEQYF
TGCGCCAGCAGCCCGGTCGGCCCGGCGGGGGGGTATCGCCCCTACGAGCAGTACTTC
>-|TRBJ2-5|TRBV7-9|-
CASSLVTAEETQYF
TGTGCCAGCAGCCTAGTCACGGCGGAAGAGACCCAGTACTTC
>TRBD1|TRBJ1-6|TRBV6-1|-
CASTIQGARSPLHF
TGTGCCAGCACCATACAGGGGGCAAGGTCACCCCTCCACTTT
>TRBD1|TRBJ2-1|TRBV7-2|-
CASRYLTGVTYNEQFF
TGTGCCAGCAGGTACTTAACAGGGGTCACCTACAATGAGCAGTTCTTC
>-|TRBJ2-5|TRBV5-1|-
CASSLTEGRETQYF
TGCGCCAGCAGCCTGACGGAGGGAAGAGAGACCCAGTACTTC
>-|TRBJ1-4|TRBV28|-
CASSFGGFATNEKLFF
TGTGCCAGCAGTTTCGGAGGCTTTGCAACTAATGAAAAACTGTTTTTT
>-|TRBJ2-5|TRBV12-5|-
CASGFRTTPYQETQYF
TGTGCTAGTGGTTTCAGGACTACCCCGTACCAAGAGACCCAGTACTTC
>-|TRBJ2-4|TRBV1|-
CTSIFLAKNIQYF
TGCACCAGCATCTTTTTAGCCAAAAACATTCAGTACTTC
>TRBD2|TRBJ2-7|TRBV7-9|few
CASSLGASGGYEQYF
TGTGCCAGCAGCTTAGGGGCTAGCGGGGGCTACGAGCAGTACTTC
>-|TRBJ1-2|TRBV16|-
CASPGAPADGYTF
TGTGCCAGCCCCGGAGCACCGGCCGATGGCTACACCTTC
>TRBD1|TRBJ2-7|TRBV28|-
CASRVETGDGVESYEQYF
TGTGCCAGCAGGGTAGAAACAGGGGATGGGGTCGAGTCCTACGAGCAGTACTTC
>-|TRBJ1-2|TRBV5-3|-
CARSLAGVYGYTF
TGTGCCAGAAGCTTGGCGGGGGTCTATGGCTACACCTTC
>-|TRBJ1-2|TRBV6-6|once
CASGLRGDAGYTF
TGTGCCAGCGGGCTCCGGGGGGATGCTGGCTACACCTTC
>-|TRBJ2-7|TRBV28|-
CASPPLNSGPYEQYF
TGTGCCAGTCCTCCCCTAAATAGCGGCCCCTACGAGCAGTACTTC
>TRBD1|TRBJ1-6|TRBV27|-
CASRVTGGINSPLHF
TGTGCCAGCAGGGTGACAGGGGGTATTAATTCACCCCTCCACTTT
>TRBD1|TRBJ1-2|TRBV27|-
CASSLIKGTGRHYGYTF
TGTGCCAGCAGTTTGATTAAGGGGACAGGGAGGCACTATGGCTACACCTTC
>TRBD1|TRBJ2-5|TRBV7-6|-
CASSPGTAQETQYF
TGTGCCAGCAGCCCCGGGACAGCCCAAGAGACCCAGTACTTC
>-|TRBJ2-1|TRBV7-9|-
CASSSTGLTYNEQFF
TGTGCCAGCAGTTCCACAGGGCTCACTTACAATGAGCAGTTCTTC
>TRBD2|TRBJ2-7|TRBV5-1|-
CASSRLAGTYEQYF
TGCGCCAGCAGCAGGTTAGCGGGGACCTACGAGCAGTACTTC
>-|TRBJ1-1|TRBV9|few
CASSPGVENTEAFF
TGTGCCAGCAGTCCAGGGGTGGAGAACACTGAAGCTTTCTTT
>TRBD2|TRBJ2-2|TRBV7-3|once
CASSLRLAGETGELFF
TGTGCCAGCAGCTTAAGGTTGGCGGGAGAGACCGGGGAGCTGTTTTTT